This record concerns one TCR beta chain sequence. What antigen it recognizes has not been identified. The input lacks base qualities; no much larger clone sits a single base away. Genomic DNA was isolated using the Qiagen DNeasy kit from unsorted PBMCs as well as from negatively selected CD4+ and CD8+ fractions. TCR beta CDR3 regions were subjected to amplification by immunoSEQ multiplex PCR with primers that anneal to V and J segments. A synthetic immune receptor repertoire was used to minimize amplification bias, and remaining bias was computationally removed after sequencing. Regarding the original processing steps: Repertoire diversity was quantified as the Shannon entropy index using custom Python scripts. Unsorted, CD4+ and CD8+ repertoires were examined separately, except in combined analyses, for which CD4+ and CD8+ sequences were merged in silico. A clone was considered expanded if an increase in frequency of at least 2-fold after treatment relative to C1D1 was found, and a pseudocount of 0.5 was applied to clones undetected at baseline. Singleton clones were defined as clones with 0 or 1 copy at C1D1, and non-singleton clones were defined as clones with 2 or more copies. Clones expanded in unsorted samples were labelled as CD4+, CD8+ or unknown by matching protein sequences in sorted samples from the same patient. Diversity changes from C1D1 to C4D1 were tested in paired samples using Wilcoxon tests. TCRdb mirrors the immuneACCESS table, restricted to in-frame sequences. Some clones are absent from its copies; in checked studies, under half trace to an unresolved V gene, and the reason for the others is unknown. D and trimming come from the DNA, and the V and J calls and clone size come from that table. The sample yields 45,000 or so clones; roughly 78% were counted once. Jointly, the top ten make up 30% to 45% of the sample.

This sample was taken from a study of PD-1 blockade in classical Hodgkin lymphoma (dated by TCRdb to the early 2020s). Concerning the study at large: Nivolumab dosing was 3 mg/kg intravenously every 2 weeks, continuing until either disease progression or unacceptable toxicity. The study used CyTOF and TCR beta sequencing to define a peripheral blood immune signature of response to PD-1 blockade in classical Hodgkin lymphoma.

The time point label on this specimen signifies: cycle 4 day 1 (C4D1), after more than five weeks of nivolumab. Relapse after autologous stem cell transplantation had occurred in all trial patients, and cohorts A, B and C were distinguished by prior brentuximab vedotin exposure. A total of more than 55 patients with relapsed/refractory classical Hodgkin lymphoma made up the trial cohort, and each patient's best overall response was complete response, partial response or progressive disease. Single-agent nivolumab was administered to trial patients in the multi-cohort phase II CheckMate 205 trial. An independent review committee assessed best overall response by applying the 2007 International Working Group response criteria. Trial PBMCs were collected immediately before nivolumab initiation (C1D1) and during therapy at cycle 2 day 1 and cycle 4 day 1. Peripheral blood was collected in 8 mL Vacutainer Cell Preparation Tubes, from which PBMCs were isolated by centrifugation and then cryopreserved.

CDR1 and CDR2 were assigned from the germline V gene as MDHEN and SYDVKM. The germline ends are 17 bases apart after V is trimmed by 6 bases and J by 5 bases. From its cysteine to its phenylalanine, the CDR3 spans 15 amino acids. The entry retains the CDR3 DNA only, 45 bases that are in frame from base 1. Broader findings and caveats from the paper: Baseline diversity similar to that of newly diagnosed patients was observed in trial patients achieving complete response, whereas significantly lower diversity was observed in partial responders and progressors. Patients starting nivolumab less than 1 year after ASCT had lower diversity and were excluded from later analyses to avoid confounding by immune reconstitution. A significant rise by C4D1 was seen in CD4+ but not CD8+ TCR diversity (p=0.0027 vs p=0.16), with the rise being most apparent in complete responders (p=0.02). Baseline TCR diversity was reported to be lower in newly diagnosed patients than in healthy donors and to be lower still in relapsed/refractory patients. Only a single clinical trial cohort was studied, and what caused the repertoire differences, possibly disease activity or prior therapy, remained undefined.

The sequences come from peripheral blood mononuclear cells (PBMCs), collected before the fourth cycle of nivolumab. This receptor chain uses TRBV28 and TRBJ1-5; no D segment can be confidently identified. This sequence originates from a human donor with classical Hodgkin lymphoma. Read as DNA, the sequence is TGTGCCAGCAGATCTCCTGCGGAAGGATATCAGCCCCAGCATTTT. Its coded protein is CASRSPAEGYQPQHF.